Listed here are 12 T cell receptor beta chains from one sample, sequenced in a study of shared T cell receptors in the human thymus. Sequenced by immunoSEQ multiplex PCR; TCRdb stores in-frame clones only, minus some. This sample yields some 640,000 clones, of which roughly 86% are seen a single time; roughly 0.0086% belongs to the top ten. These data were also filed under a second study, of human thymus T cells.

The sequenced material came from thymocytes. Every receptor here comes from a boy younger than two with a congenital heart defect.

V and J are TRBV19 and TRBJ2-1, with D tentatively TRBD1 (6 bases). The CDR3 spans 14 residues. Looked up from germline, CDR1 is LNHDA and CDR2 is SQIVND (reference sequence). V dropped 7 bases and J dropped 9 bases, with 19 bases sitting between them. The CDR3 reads CASTLGAKRGEQFF. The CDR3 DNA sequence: TGTGCCAGTACCCTGGGGGCGAAAAGAGGTGAGCAGTTCTTC.

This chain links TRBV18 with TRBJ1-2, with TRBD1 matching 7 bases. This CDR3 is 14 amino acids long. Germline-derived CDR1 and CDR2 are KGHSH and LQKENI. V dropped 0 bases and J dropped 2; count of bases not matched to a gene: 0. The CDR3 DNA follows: TGTGCCAGCTCACCACCGGACAGGAACTATGGCTACACCTTC. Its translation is CASSPPDRNYGYTF.

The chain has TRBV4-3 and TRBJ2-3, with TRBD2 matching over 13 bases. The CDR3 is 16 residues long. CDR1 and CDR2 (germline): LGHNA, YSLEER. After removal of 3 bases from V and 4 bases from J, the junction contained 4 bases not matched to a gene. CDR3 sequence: CASSHWTSGGPDTQYF. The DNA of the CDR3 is TGCGCCAGCAGCCATTGGACTAGCGGGGGCCCAGATACGCAGTATTTT.

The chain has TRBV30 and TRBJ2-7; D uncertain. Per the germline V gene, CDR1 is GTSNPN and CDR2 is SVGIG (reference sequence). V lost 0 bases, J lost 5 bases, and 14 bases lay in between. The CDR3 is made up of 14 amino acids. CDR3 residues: CAWSVTGPADEQYF. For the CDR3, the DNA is TGTGCCTGGAGTGTAACGGGTCCGGCCGACGAGCAGTACTTC.

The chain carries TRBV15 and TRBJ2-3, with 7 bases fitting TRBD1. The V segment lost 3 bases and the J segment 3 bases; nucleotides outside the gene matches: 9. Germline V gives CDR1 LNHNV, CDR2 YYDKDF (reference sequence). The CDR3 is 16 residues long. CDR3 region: CATSSPNGQATDTQYF. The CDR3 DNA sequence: TGTGCCACCAGCAGCCCCAACGGACAGGCGACAGATACGCAGTATTTT.

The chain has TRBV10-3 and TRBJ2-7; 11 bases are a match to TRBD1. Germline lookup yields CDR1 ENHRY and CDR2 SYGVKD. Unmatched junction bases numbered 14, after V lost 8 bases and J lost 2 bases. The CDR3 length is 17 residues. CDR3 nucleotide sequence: TGTGCCATCGGAGTAGGCTCGGGACAGGGGGGGCCCTACGAGCAGTACTTC. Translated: CAIGVGSGQGGPYEQYF.

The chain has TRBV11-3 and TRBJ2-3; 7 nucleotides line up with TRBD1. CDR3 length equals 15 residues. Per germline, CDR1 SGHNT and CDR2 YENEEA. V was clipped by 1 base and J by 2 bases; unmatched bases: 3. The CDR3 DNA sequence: TGTGCCAGCAGCTTAGCGGGGACAGACACAGATACGCAGTATTTT. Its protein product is CASSLAGTDTDTQYF.

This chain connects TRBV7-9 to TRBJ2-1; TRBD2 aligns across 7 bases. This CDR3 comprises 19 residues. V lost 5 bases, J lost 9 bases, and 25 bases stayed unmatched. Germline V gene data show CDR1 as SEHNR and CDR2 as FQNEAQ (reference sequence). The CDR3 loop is CASSLAKGTIFFVDGEQFF. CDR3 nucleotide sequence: TGTGCCAGCAGCCTCGCGAAAGGGACTATTTTCTTCGTTGACGGTGAGCAGTTCTTC.

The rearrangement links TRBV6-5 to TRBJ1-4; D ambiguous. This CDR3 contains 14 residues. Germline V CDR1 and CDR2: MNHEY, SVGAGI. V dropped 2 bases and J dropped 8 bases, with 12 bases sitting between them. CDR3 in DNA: TGTGCCAGCAGTTACGTTGAAGGCGGAGAAAAACTGTTTTTT. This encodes CASSYVEGGEKLFF.

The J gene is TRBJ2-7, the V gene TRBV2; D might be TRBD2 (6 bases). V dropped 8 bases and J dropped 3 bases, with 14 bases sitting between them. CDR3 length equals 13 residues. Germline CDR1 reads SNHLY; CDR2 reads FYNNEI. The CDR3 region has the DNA TGTGCCAGCTTGGGGACGGACTACTACGAGCAGTACTTC. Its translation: CASLGTDYYEQYF.

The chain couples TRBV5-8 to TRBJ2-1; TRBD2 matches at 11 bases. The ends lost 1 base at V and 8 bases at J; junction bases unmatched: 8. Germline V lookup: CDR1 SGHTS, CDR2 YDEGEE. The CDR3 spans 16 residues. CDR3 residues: CASSLRTLAGVDEQFF. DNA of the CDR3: TGTGCCAGCAGCTTGAGGACACTAGCGGGAGTGGATGAGCAGTTCTTC.

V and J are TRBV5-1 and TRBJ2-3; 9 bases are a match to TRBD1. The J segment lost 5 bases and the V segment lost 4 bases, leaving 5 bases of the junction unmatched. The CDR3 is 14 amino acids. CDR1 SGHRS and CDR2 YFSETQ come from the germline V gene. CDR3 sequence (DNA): TGCGCCAGCAGCCAGGGACAGGGCCAAGATACGCAGTATTTT. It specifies CASSQGQGQDTQYF.